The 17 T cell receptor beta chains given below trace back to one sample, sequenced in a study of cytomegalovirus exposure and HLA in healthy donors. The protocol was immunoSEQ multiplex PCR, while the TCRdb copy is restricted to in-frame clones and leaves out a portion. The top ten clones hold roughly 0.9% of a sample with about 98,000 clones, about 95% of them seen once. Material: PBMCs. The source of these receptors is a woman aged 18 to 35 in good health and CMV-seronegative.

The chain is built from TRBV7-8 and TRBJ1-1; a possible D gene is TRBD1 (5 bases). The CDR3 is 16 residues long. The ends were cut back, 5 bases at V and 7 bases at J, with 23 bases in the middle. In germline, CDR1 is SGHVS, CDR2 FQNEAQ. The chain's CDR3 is CASSPPGPPLGDEAFF. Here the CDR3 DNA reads TGTGCCAGCAGCCCGCCCGGGCCTCCTTTAGGGGATGAAGCTTTCTTT.

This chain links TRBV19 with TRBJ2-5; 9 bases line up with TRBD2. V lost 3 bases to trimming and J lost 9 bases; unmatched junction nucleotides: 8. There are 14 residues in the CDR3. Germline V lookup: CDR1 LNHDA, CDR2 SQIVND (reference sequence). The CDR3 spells CASSIGLAGRAQYF. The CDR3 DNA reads TGTGCCAGTAGTATTGGGCTAGCGGGGAGGGCCCAGTACTTC.

The CDR3 sequence: CASSQGVLAGGPYEQYF. The DNA for the CDR3 is TGTGCCAGCAGCCAAGGCGTACTAGCGGGGGGCCCCTACGAGCAGTACTTC. This sequence joins TRBV4-2 and TRBJ2-7; 12 positions agree with TRBD2. This CDR3 has 17 residues. V dropped 1 base and J dropped 2; count of bases not matched to a gene: 6. Germline V gene sequence: CDR1 LGHNA, CDR2 YNFKEQ.

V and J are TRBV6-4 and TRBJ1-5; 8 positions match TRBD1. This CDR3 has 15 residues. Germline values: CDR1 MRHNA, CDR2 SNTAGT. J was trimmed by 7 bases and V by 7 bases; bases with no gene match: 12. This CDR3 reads CASIAPGGGGQPQHF. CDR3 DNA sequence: TGTGCCAGCATCGCCCCAGGGGGCGGCGGACAGCCCCAGCATTTT.

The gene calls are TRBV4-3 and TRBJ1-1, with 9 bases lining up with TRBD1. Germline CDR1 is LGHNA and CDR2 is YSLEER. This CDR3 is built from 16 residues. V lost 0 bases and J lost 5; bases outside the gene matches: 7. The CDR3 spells CASSQDLDRGETEAFF. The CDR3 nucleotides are TGCGCCAGCAGCCAAGATTTGGACAGGGGAGAGACTGAAGCTTTCTTT.

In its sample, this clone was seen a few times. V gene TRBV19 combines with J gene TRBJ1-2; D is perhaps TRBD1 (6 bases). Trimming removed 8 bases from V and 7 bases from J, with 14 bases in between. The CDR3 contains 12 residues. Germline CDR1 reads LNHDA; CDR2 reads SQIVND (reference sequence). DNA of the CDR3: TGTGCCAGTGCACAGGGCCGTAGTGGCTACACCTTC. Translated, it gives CASAQGRSGYTF. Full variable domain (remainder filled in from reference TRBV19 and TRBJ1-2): DGGITQSPKYLFRKEGQNVTLSCEQNLNHDAMYWYRQDPGQGLRLIYYSQIVNDFQKGDIAEGYSVSREKKESFPLTVTSAQKNPTAFYLCASAQGRSGYTFGSGTRLTVV.

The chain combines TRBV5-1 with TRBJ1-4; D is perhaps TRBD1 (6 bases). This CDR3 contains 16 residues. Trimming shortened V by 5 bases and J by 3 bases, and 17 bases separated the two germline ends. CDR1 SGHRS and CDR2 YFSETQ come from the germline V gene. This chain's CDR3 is CASSKRSQGPNEKLFF. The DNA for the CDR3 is TGCGCCAGCAGTAAGAGGTCCCAGGGGCCTAATGAAAAACTGTTTTTT.

The DNA for the CDR3 is TGTGCCAGCAGCACCCGGGACAGGCCAGATGAGCAGTTCTTC. It specifies CASSTRDRPDEQFF. This rearrangement joins TRBV5-4 to TRBJ2-1, with TRBD1 matching over 8 bases. V lost 4 bases to trimming and J lost 8 bases; unmatched junction nucleotides: 8. CDR1 and CDR2 from the germline V gene are SGHNT and YYREEE (reference sequence). The CDR3 covers 14 residues.

This CDR3 reads CASSLGPGSSYEQYF. The DNA of the CDR3 is TGTGCCAGCAGCTTAGGTCCGGGGAGCTCCTACGAGCAGTACTTC. The chain joins TRBV7-2 to TRBJ2-7; a possible D gene is TRBD2 (5 bases). Between the trimmed V and J ends, which lost 1 base and 0 bases, there was a span of 10 bases. In germline, CDR1 is SGHTA, CDR2 FQGNSA. CDR3 size: 15 residues.

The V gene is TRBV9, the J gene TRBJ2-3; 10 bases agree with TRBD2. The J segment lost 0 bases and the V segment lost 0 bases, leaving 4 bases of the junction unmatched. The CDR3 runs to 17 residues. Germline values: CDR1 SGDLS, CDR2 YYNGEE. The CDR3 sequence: CASSVDGLADSTDTQYF. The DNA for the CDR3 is TGTGCCAGCAGCGTAGACGGACTAGCGGATAGCACAGATACGCAGTATTTT.

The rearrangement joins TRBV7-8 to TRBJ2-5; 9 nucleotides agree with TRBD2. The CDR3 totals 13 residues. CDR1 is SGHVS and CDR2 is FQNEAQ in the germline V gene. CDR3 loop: CATLAGNQETQYF. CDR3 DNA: TGTGCTACCCTAGCGGGGAACCAAGAGACCCAGTACTTC.

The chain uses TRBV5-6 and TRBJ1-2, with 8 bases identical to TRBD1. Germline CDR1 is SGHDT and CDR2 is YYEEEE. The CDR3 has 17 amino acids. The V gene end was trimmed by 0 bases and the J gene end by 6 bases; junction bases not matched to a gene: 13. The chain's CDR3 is CASSLVGAGGSRDGYTF. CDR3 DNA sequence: TGTGCCAGCAGCTTGGTGGGGGCAGGGGGCTCTCGGGATGGCTACACCTTC.

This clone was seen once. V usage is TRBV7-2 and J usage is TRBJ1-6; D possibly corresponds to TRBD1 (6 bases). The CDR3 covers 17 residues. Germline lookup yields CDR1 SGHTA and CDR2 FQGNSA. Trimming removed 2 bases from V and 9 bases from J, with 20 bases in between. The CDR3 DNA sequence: TGTGCCAGCAGCTTAAATTCGGGCAGGGGATTGGGTTCACCCCTCCACTTT. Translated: CASSLNSGRGLGSPLHF.

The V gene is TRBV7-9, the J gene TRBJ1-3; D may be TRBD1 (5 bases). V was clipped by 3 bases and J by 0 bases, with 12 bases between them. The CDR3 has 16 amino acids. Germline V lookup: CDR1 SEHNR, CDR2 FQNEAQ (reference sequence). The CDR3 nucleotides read TGTGCCAGCAGCTTCTCAGGGCCCGACTCTGGAAACACCATATATTTT. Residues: CASSFSGPDSGNTIYF.

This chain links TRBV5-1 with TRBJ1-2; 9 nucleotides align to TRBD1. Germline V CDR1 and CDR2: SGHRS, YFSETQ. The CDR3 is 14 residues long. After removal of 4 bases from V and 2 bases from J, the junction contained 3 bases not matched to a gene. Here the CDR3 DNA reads TGCGCCAGCAGCCCAGGACAGGGGAACTATGGCTACACCTTC. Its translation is CASSPGQGNYGYTF.

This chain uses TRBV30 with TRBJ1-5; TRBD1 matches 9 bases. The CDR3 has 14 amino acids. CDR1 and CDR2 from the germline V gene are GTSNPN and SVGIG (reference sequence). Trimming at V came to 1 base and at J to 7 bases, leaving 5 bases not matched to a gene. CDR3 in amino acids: CAWSGGQGGQPQHF. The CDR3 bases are TGTGCCTGGAGTGGGGGACAGGGTGGCCAGCCCCAGCATTTT.

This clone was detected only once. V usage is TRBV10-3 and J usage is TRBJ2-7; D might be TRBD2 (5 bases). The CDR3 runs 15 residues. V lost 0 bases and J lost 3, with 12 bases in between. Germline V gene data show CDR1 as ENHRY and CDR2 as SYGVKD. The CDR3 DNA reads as TGTGCCATCAGTGAGTCTCATGCCGGGGACTACGAGCAGTACTTC. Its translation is CAISESHAGDYEQYF.